The 13 T cell receptor beta chains presented below share a single source sample, sequenced in a study of blood T cell repertoires in COVID-19. Some clones are missing from TCRdb's copy, which holds only in-frame ones; the method was immunoSEQ multiplex PCR. The sample includes about 120,000 clones, around nine tenths seen only once; the top ten take roughly 2.2%. The source material was peripheral blood. The receptor source for this set is a woman between 45 and 60 years old with acute or convalescent COVID-19.

This chain uses TRBV11-3 with TRBJ2-4; 8 positions match TRBD1. Germline-derived CDR1 and CDR2 are SGHNT and YENEEA. CDR3 length: 16 residues. V shed 5 bases, J shed 10 bases, and the junction held 16 bases outside the gene matches. In DNA form, the CDR3 reads TGTGCCAGCAGCCTCCGACCGGGACAGGCGACACTAATTCAGTACTTC. The encoded protein is CASSLRPGQATLIQYF.

The CDR3 here is CASSQTGQVLTF. DNA for the CDR3: TGTGCCAGCAGCCAAACCGGACAGGTTTTGACTTTC. The rearrangement links TRBV3-1 (or the pseudogene TRBV3-2) to TRBJ2-6; 7 bases map to TRBD1. The junction had 6 bases not matched to a gene; V was cut back by 2 bases and J by 17 bases. The germline V gene has CDR1 LGHDT and CDR2 YNNKEL (reference sequence). CDR3 size: 12 residues.

The chain links TRBV4-3 to TRBJ2-3; 8 bases agree with TRBD2. CDR3 length equals 17 residues. The germline V gene encodes CDR1 LGHNA and CDR2 YSLEER. Germline trimming cut 4 bases from V and 6 bases from J; bases unmatched to any gene: 15. CDR3 DNA: TGCGCCAGCAGCCCCTTACCCCTAGCGGGCCCTGGCGATACGCAGTATTTT. Translation: CASSPLPLAGPGDTQYF.

This chain links TRBV9 with TRBJ2-6; D gene uncertain. V was clipped by 2 bases and J by 0 bases, with 6 bases between them. CDR1 SGDLS and CDR2 YYNGEE come from the germline V gene. The CDR3 has 15 amino acids. CDR3 sequence (DNA): TGTGCCAGCAGCGTTTCAGGCTCTGGGGCCAACGTCCTGACTTTC. Its protein is CASSVSGSGANVLTF.

The CDR3 is CASSPSGSFEAFF. DNA of the CDR3: TGTGCCAGCAGTCCCTCCGGGAGCTTTGAAGCTTTCTTT. The V and J genes are TRBV6-6 and TRBJ1-1; D ambiguous. The CDR3 totals 13 residues. The germline V and J ends were trimmed by 5 bases and 7 bases, with 14 bases remaining between them. Germline V lookup: CDR1 MNHNY, CDR2 SVGAGI (reference sequence).

The chain joins TRBV9 to TRBJ2-1; 13 nucleotides agree with TRBD2. The germline V gene has CDR1 SGDLS and CDR2 YYNGEE. V lost 3 bases, J lost 3 bases, and 6 bases stayed unmatched. This CDR3 has 17 amino acids. This CDR3 is CASSAPGTSGIYNEQFF. The CDR3 coding sequence is TGTGCCAGCAGCGCGCCCGGGACTAGCGGGATCTACAATGAGCAGTTCTTC.

The chain recombines TRBV20-1 with TRBJ2-5; 14 bases agree with TRBD2. Germline assignment: CDR1 DFQATT and CDR2 SNEGSKA (reference sequence). V dropped 3 bases and J dropped 5; count of bases not matched to a gene: 8. The CDR3 is 16 residues long. CDR3 DNA sequence: TGCAGTGCTAGTTCCGGGACTAGCGGGAGTTTGGAGACCCAGTACTTC. Translating gives CSASSGTSGSLETQYF.

This rearrangement joins TRBV13 to TRBJ1-4, with 7 bases aligning to TRBD1. V lost 5 bases to trimming and J lost 0 bases; unmatched junction nucleotides: 6. The CDR3 extends over 16 amino acids. The germline V gene has CDR1 PRHDT and CDR2 FYEKMQ (reference sequence). The CDR3 DNA is TGTGCCAGCAGCCCCCGGACAGGTGCAACTAATGAAAAACTGTTTTTT. This codes for CASSPRTGATNEKLFF.

J is TRBJ1-4 and V is TRBV3-1 (or the pseudogene TRBV3-2), with 10 bases that match TRBD1. In germline, CDR1 is LGHDT, CDR2 YNNKEL (reference sequence). The CDR3 consists of 15 residues. With V trimmed by 4 bases and J by 8 bases, 7 bases remained unmatched. The CDR3: CASSRGTGVREKLFF. The CDR3 DNA reads as TGTGCCAGCAGCCGAGGGACAGGGGTGAGGGAAAAACTGTTTTTT.

The CDR3 spells CASSLANTIYF. In nucleotides, the CDR3 is TGTGCCAGCAGCTTAGCGAACACCATATATTTT. The rearrangement uses TRBV11-2 and TRBJ1-3, with D hard to call. The CDR3 is 11 amino acids. The germline V gene has CDR1 SGHAT and CDR2 FQNNGV. V was trimmed by 1 base and J by 7 bases, leaving 2 bases between them.

The genes are TRBV18 and TRBJ1-1; D gene unclear. Germline V lookup: CDR1 KGHSH, CDR2 LQKENI. The CDR3 totals 16 residues. The germline V and J ends were trimmed by 2 bases and 6 bases, with 19 bases remaining between them. The CDR3 region has the DNA TGTGCCAGCTCACCAAGTTTGAGCGCCCGTGGCGCTGAAGCTTTCTTT. Protein product: CASSPSLSARGAEAFF.

This sequence joins TRBV5-4 and TRBJ2-7; the match to TRBD2 covers 7 bases. Looked up from germline, CDR1 is SGHNT and CDR2 is YYREEE (reference sequence). The CDR3 runs to 13 residues. The V gene end was trimmed by 2 bases and the J gene end by 7 bases; junction bases not matched to a gene: 6. CDR3 loop: CASSFGGSGEQYF. The CDR3 DNA follows: TGTGCCAGCAGCTTTGGCGGGAGTGGGGAGCAGTACTTC. Using reference TRBV5-4 and TRBJ2-7 for the parts outside the CDR3, the full variable domain is ETGVTQSPTHLIKTRGQQVTLRCSSQSGHNTVSWYQQALGQGPQFIFQYYREEENGRGNFPPRFSGLQFPNYSSELNVNALELDDSALYLCASSFGGSGEQYFGPGTRLTVT.

This clone showed up just once. Other DNA variants within this sample encode the same CDR3. The chain has TRBV6-5 and TRBJ1-2; 10 bases are shared with TRBD1. CDR3 length equals 14 residues. V lost 4 bases to trimming and J lost 3 bases; unmatched junction nucleotides: 2. Germline CDR1 and CDR2: MNHEY and SVGAGI. The CDR3 DNA reads as TGTGCCAGCAGTTTGACAGGGGGCGACTATGGCTACACCTTC. This sequence encodes CASSLTGGDYGYTF.